Listed below are T cell receptor beta chains from one sample, sequenced in a study of cytomegalovirus exposure and HLA in healthy donors. Only in-frame clones appear in the TCRdb table, and some are missing; sequencing was by immunoSEQ multiplex PCR. The data contain around 170,000 clones, roughly four fifths of them singletons. Source material: PBMCs. These receptors were collected from a woman under 30 in good health and CMV-seronegative. The CDR3 runs from the conserved cysteine through the conserved F or W. D genes are given only for firm matches. Clone size is not always given. Where it is, it says once, few, many or a class for expanded clones.

TRBJ1-1 | - | - | TRBV5-6 | CASNLAGTPLNTEAFF | TGTGCCAGCAACCTAGCCGGGACTCCATTGAACACTGAAGCTTTCTTT
TRBJ1-1 | - | few | TRBV10-1 | CASSESTETENTEAFF | TGCGCCAGCAGTGAGTCGACAGAGACAGAGAACACTGAAGCTTTCTTT
TRBJ2-1 | - | - | TRBV28 | CASSLRQGLYNEQFF | TGTGCCAGCAGTTTAAGGCAGGGCCTGTACAATGAGCAGTTCTTC
TRBJ2-3 | TRBD2 | - | TRBV19 | CASNTQTGGPADTQYF | TGTGCCAGTAACACACAGACGGGGGGGCCGGCAGATACGCAGTATTTT
TRBJ2-5 | TRBD1 | once | TRBV7-9 | CASSMGQGAWETQYF | TGTGCCAGCAGCATGGGACAGGGGGCTTGGGAGACCCAGTACTTC
TRBJ2-2 | - | - | TRBV5-4 | CASSLGGNTGELFF | TGTGCCAGCAGCTTGGGAGGGAACACCGGGGAGCTGTTTTTT
TRBJ2-5 | - | - | TRBV29-1 | CSVEPHDRETQYF | TGCAGCGTTGAGCCACATGATCGAGAGACCCAGTACTTC
TRBJ2-7 | TRBD1 | once | TRBV7-9 | CASSLGTGSFYEQYF | TGTGCCAGCAGCTTAGGGACAGGAAGCTTCTACGAGCAGTACTTC
TRBJ2-6 | - | - | TRBV18 | CASSLQGSGANVLTF | TGTGCCAGCTCACTACAGGGTTCTGGGGCCAACGTCCTGACTTTC
TRBJ1-1 | TRBD1 | - | TRBV5-4 | CASSLRTGNTEAFF | TGTGCCAGCAGCCTCCGGACAGGAAACACTGAAGCTTTCTTT
TRBJ2-3 | - | - | TRBV6-1 | CASSEGGGGTDTQYF | TGTGCCAGCAGTGAAGGCGGCGGGGGCACAGATACGCAGTATTTT
TRBJ1-5 | TRBD1 | - | TRBV6-4 | CASRTGSNQPQHF | TGTGCCAGCAGGACAGGGAGCAATCAGCCCCAGCATTTT
TRBJ1-2 | - | - | TRBV4-1 | CASSQDGSQGVHYGYTF | TGCGCCAGCAGCCAAGATGGTTCGCAAGGGGTGCACTATGGCTACACCTTC